The 22 T cell receptor beta chains in this list originate from one sample, sequenced in a study of T cell responses to AZD1222 COVID-19 vaccine. Measured with immunoSEQ multiplex PCR; TCRdb has only the in-frame clones, and not every one. In the table there are approximately 120,000 clones, around 92% of which are singletons. The sample in question was peripheral blood, obtained on day 0 of AZD1222 vaccination. Every receptor here comes from an adult in good health.

The chain links TRBV5-4 to TRBJ1-1; D unresolved. Trimming stripped 0 bases from V and 11 bases from J, with 11 bases between. CDR1 is SGHNT and CDR2 is YYREEE in the germline V gene (reference sequence). The CDR3 sequence is 12 residues long. Here the CDR3 DNA reads TGTGCCAGCAGCTTGGGAGACATTGAGGCTTTCTTT. Translation gives CASSLGDIEAFF.

This clone was seen a few times. This chain connects TRBV11-1 to TRBJ2-3; D perhaps matches TRBD1 (6 bases). The CDR3 spans 14 residues. Germline assignment: CDR1 SGHAT and CDR2 FQDESV (reference sequence). Trimming removed 4 bases at V and 4 bases at J, with 12 bases between. CDR3 DNA sequence: TGTGCCAGCAGCTACACCAGGGGATCAGATACGCAGTATTTT. Translation: CASSYTRGSDTQYF.

The J gene is TRBJ2-2, the V gene TRBV2; TRBD1 matches at 11 bases. CDR1 is SNHLY and CDR2 is FYNNEI in the germline V gene. CDR3 length: 15 residues. The J segment lost 4 bases and the V segment lost 6 bases, leaving 4 bases of the junction unmatched. CDR3 nucleotides: TGTGCCAGCAGGGACAGGGGGCCGATCACCGGGGAGCTGTTTTTT. As protein: CASRDRGPITGELFF.

V gene TRBV29-1 combines with J gene TRBJ1-1, with unresolved D. Germline CDR1 is SQVTM and CDR2 is ANQGSEA. V was shortened by 7 bases and J by 0 bases, with 3 bases between the two germline ends. CDR3 length: 10 amino acids. This chain's CDR3 is CSALNTEAFF. CDR3 sequence (DNA): TGCAGCGCTCTGAACACTGAAGCTTTCTTT.

This clone was picked up a small number of times. The chain combines TRBV5-1 with TRBJ1-2; no reliable D call. The CDR3 runs to 14 residues. Germline CDR1 is SGHRS and CDR2 is YFSETQ. The V end lost 3 bases, the J end lost 5 bases, and 14 bases lay between the germline ends. CDR3 DNA sequence: TGCGCCAGCAGCTGGACCGACGGAGGTTATGGCTACACCTTC. Translation: CASSWTDGGYGYTF.

This clone was observed a single time. The chain joins TRBV20-1 to TRBJ2-5; D unclear. The CDR3 contains 13 residues. Trimming removed 3 bases at V and 4 bases at J, with 12 bases between. CDR1 and CDR2 (germline): DFQATT, SNEGSKA (reference sequence). The CDR3 region has the DNA TGCAGTGCTAGTGTAGTCTCCAGAGAGACCCAGTACTTC. Its protein product is CSASVVSRETQYF.

The chain recombines TRBV27 with TRBJ2-3; no clear D gene. Trimming left V 2 bases short and J 2 bases short, with 5 bases between. The CDR3 is 13 residues long. Germline assignment: CDR1 MNHEY and CDR2 SMNVEV (reference sequence). The CDR3 region has the DNA TGTGCCAGCAGTTTACCCTACACAGATACGCAGTATTTT. This gives the protein CASSLPYTDTQYF.

This clone was detected only once. This chain uses TRBV5-1 with TRBJ2-7; D uncertain. Germline V gene sequence: CDR1 SGHRS, CDR2 YFSETQ. The ends were cut back, 4 bases at V and 3 bases at J, with 11 bases in the middle. There are 13 residues in the CDR3. This chain's CDR3 is CASSLYPNYEQYF. CDR3 in DNA: TGCGCCAGCAGCCTATATCCGAACTACGAGCAGTACTTC.

V gene TRBV6-6 combines with J gene TRBJ2-7; 11 positions match TRBD1. The CDR3 is 15 amino acids. CDR1 MNHNY and CDR2 SVGAGI come from the germline V gene (reference sequence). With V trimmed by 0 bases and J by 6 bases, 4 bases remained unmatched. CDR3 coding DNA: TGTGCCAGCAGTTACTCGAAGGGGACAGGGGGCGAGCAGTACTTC. Translating it yields CASSYSKGTGGEQYF.

This clone was picked up one time. The chain links TRBV7-9 to TRBJ2-7; 7 bases are shared with TRBD1. CDR1 is SEHNR, CDR2 FQNEAQ, per germline (reference sequence). The CDR3 is made up of 15 amino acids. V lost 1 base, J lost 3 bases, and 6 bases stayed unmatched. This chain's CDR3 is CASSLVGTVNYEQYF. For the CDR3, the DNA is TGTGCCAGCAGCTTAGTCGGGACAGTCAACTACGAGCAGTACTTC.

The chain couples TRBV5-1 to TRBJ2-3; D is tentatively TRBD1 or TRBD2 (5 bases each). CDR3 size: 13 residues. Deletions cut 4 bases from V and 5 bases from J, with 11 bases between. The germline gives CDR1 SGHRS, CDR2 YFSETQ. CDR3 amino acids: CASSSGTGDTQYF. CDR3 nucleotides: TGCGCCAGCAGCAGTGGGACGGGAGATACGCAGTATTTT. Using reference TRBV5-1 and TRBJ2-3 for the parts outside the CDR3, the full variable domain is KAGVTQTPRYLIKTRGQQVTLSCSPISGHRSVSWYQQTPGQGLQFLFEYFSETQRNKGNFPGRFSGRQFSNSRSEMNVSTLELGDSALYLCASSSGTGDTQYFGPGTRLTVL.

Details on this clone: Since the CDR3 does not end with the conserved phenylalanine or tryptophan, this likely comes from a read error. It is unclear where the CDR3 begins or ends on the DNA, so no DNA is shown, and the CDR3 is as TCRdb lists it. The V gene is TRBV20-1, the J gene TRBJ1-3; the table gives TRBD1 as D, unverified against the DNA. The CDR3 adds up to 12 amino acids, both ends counted. The germline gives CDR1 DFQATT, CDR2 SNEGSKA (reference sequence). This chain's CDR3 is CSASSGLGIHSM.

The chain couples TRBV4-1 to TRBJ1-4, with 10 bases that match TRBD1. The CDR3 loop spans 16 amino acids. V lost 0 bases, J lost 6 bases, and 4 bases stayed unmatched. Looked up from germline, CDR1 is MGHRA and CDR2 is YSYEKL. CDR3 loop: CASSQDWGQGYEKLFF. The CDR3 coding sequence is TGCGCCAGCAGCCAAGATTGGGGACAGGGGTATGAAAAACTGTTTTTT.

The chain combines TRBV14 with TRBJ1-1; the D is unclear. Germline CDR1 and CDR2: SGHDN and FVKESK. This CDR3 is 17 amino acids long. Trimming left V 2 bases short and J 0 bases short, with 16 bases between. The CDR3: CASSQFRVGTLNTEAFF. CDR3 DNA sequence: TGTGCCAGCAGCCAATTTCGCGTCGGAACCTTGAACACTGAAGCTTTCTTT.

This rearrangement joins TRBV7-8 to TRBJ2-7, with D uncertain. The CDR3 totals 18 residues. Trimming pared 0 bases from V and 4 bases from J, leaving 22 bases between. CDR1 is SGHVS, CDR2 FQNEAQ, per germline. The CDR3 DNA sequence: TGTGCCAGCAGCTTAGCGTTGGTGGTAGCTTCTCAGAAGTACGAGCAGTACTTC. As protein: CASSLALVVASQKYEQYF.

This clone came up once. The chain combines TRBV2 with TRBJ2-7; 16 nucleotides match TRBD2. V shed 6 bases, J shed 2 bases, and the junction held 25 bases outside the gene matches. The CDR3 has 23 amino acids. Looked up from germline, CDR1 is SNHLY and CDR2 is FYNNEI. CDR3 in DNA: TGTGCCAGCAGGGAACCGGGACAGGGGATCACTGTGGGGACTAGCGGGAGGGCCTACGAGCAGTACTTC. Its protein is CASREPGQGITVGTSGRAYEQYF.

The chain uses TRBV5-1 and TRBJ1-2; D unresolved. The CDR3 has 17 amino acids. Germline assignment: CDR1 SGHRS and CDR2 YFSETQ. V gave up 1 base and J gave up 0 bases, with 16 bases separating them. Here the CDR3 DNA reads TGCGCCAGCAGCTTGATCGGCCCGGGTCCCTCTAACTATGGCTACACCTTC. It yields the protein CASSLIGPGPSNYGYTF. The full variable domain, rest sourced from reference TRBV5-1 and TRBJ1-2, is KAGVTQTPRYLIKTRGQQVTLSCSPISGHRSVSWYQQTPGQGLQFLFEYFSETQRNKGNFPGRFSGRQFSNSRSEMNVSTLELGDSALYLCASSLIGPGPSNYGYTFGSGTRLTVV.

This sequence joins TRBV5-4 and TRBJ1-2; TRBD1 matches 7 bases. Germline V CDR1 and CDR2: SGHNT, YYREEE (reference sequence). The CDR3 has 15 residues. V gave up 4 bases and J gave up 2 bases; unmatched junction bases: 8. The CDR3 spells CASSARPTGNYGYTF. The CDR3 coding sequence is TGTGCCAGCAGCGCGAGGCCGACAGGGAACTATGGCTACACCTTC.

The chain couples TRBV15 to TRBJ2-6; D uncertain. The CDR3 contains 18 residues. V was clipped by 2 bases and J by 0 bases, with 14 bases between them. Germline CDR1 and CDR2: LNHNV and YYDKDF (reference sequence). CDR3 DNA: TGTGCCACCAGCAGATCTTTGGGTGGTGCCTCTGGGGCCAACGTCCTGACTTTC. Its translation: CATSRSLGGASGANVLTF.

V usage is TRBV5-4 and J usage is TRBJ2-2; D gene unclear. This CDR3 is built from 15 residues. Germline-derived CDR1 and CDR2 are SGHNT and YYREEE (reference sequence). V was trimmed by 0 bases and J by 1 base, leaving 7 bases between them. The CDR3 DNA reads as TGTGCCAGCAGCTTGGAATCTAGGAACACCGGGGAGCTGTTTTTT. Encoded protein: CASSLESRNTGELFF.

This clone occurred once. This chain uses TRBV7-9 with TRBJ2-5; D remains unclear. The CDR3 consists of 13 residues. CDR1 SEHNR and CDR2 FQNEAQ come from the germline V gene (reference sequence). Trimming left V 5 bases short and J 0 bases short, with 7 bases between. The CDR3 is CASSPGHQETQYF. The CDR3 nucleotides read TGTGCCAGCAGCCCCGGACACCAAGAGACCCAGTACTTC. Full variable domain (rest looked up from reference TRBV7-9 and TRBJ2-5): DTGVSQNPRHKITKRGQNVTFRCDPISEHNRLYWYRQTLGQGPEFLTYFQNEAQLEKSRLLSDRFSAERPKGSFSTLEIQRTEQGDSAMYLCASSPGHQETQYFGPGTRLLVL.

The CDR3 region has the DNA TGTGCCAGCAGCCCCGGACCTTACCAAGAGACCCAGTACTTC. Translated: CASSPGPYQETQYF. J is TRBJ2-5 and V is TRBV7-8; no reliable D call. The CDR3 spans 14 residues. Trimming shortened V by 5 bases and J by 0 bases, and 10 bases separated the two germline ends. Germline values: CDR1 SGHVS, CDR2 FQNEAQ.